The 27 T cell receptor beta chains in this list originate from one sample, sequenced in a study of blood T cell repertoires in COVID-19. Libraries were prepared by immunoSEQ multiplex PCR; TCRdb keeps only in-frame clonotypes and omits some of them. The repertoire holds some 100,000 clones, with around 90% as singletons. The sequencing input was peripheral blood. The receptors derive from a human donor in a cohort sampled during active COVID-19.

This clone was counted between two and nine times. This sequence joins TRBV19 and TRBJ2-2, with a possible D match to TRBD1 (7 bases). CDR1 and CDR2 from the germline V gene are LNHDA and SQIVND (reference sequence). Trimming left V 10 bases short and J 5 bases short, with 20 bases between. The CDR3 loop spans 15 amino acids. For the CDR3, the DNA is TGTGCCACCATCCCGACTGCAGGGGGGACCGGGGAGCTGTTTTTT. Protein sequence: CATIPTAGGTGELFF.

This clone appeared once. This rearrangement joins TRBV28 to TRBJ1-5, with D possibly matching TRBD1 (6 bases). V lost 2 bases and J 2 bases, leaving 16 bases between the germline ends. The CDR3 has 17 amino acids. Per the germline V gene, CDR1 is MDHEN and CDR2 is SYDVKM. DNA of the CDR3: TGTGCCAGCAGTTTAGGGCAGGGGTTACGGGGCAATCAGCCCCAGCATTTT. Amino acids: CASSLGQGLRGNQPQHF.

This chain uses TRBV7-6 with TRBJ2-5, with D perhaps matching TRBD1 (7 bases). Trimming removed 3 bases from V and 5 bases from J, with 16 bases in between. Germline CDR1 and CDR2: SGHVS and FNYEAQ. There are 15 residues in the CDR3. The CDR3 nucleotides read TGTGCCAGCAGCTTTGGCACAGGGGAGGTGGAGACCCAGTACTTC. Protein sequence: CASSFGTGEVETQYF.

The chain employs TRBV4-2 and TRBJ2-3; TRBD2 aligns across 10 bases. The CDR3 runs 19 residues. With 0 bases clipped from V and 0 bases from J, the junction kept 9 bases outside the gene matches. Germline V gene lookup returns CDR1 LGHNA and CDR2 YNFKEQ. The chain's CDR3 is CASSQDPGQAGGSTDTQYF. The CDR3 DNA sequence: TGTGCCAGCAGCCAAGATCCAGGTCAAGCGGGAGGGAGCACAGATACGCAGTATTTT.

The J gene is TRBJ2-7, the V gene TRBV28; 9 positions agree with TRBD1. The V gene's germline CDR1 is MDHEN and CDR2 SYDVKM. The CDR3 loop spans 15 amino acids. With V trimmed by 6 bases and J by 2 bases, 8 bases remained unmatched. CDR3 DNA: TGTGCCAGCAGGTCCCGGGACAGGGCAGCCTACGAGCAGTACTTC. This encodes CASRSRDRAAYEQYF.

This sequence joins TRBV5-4 and TRBJ2-7, with TRBD1 as a possible D gene (5 bases). The CDR3 consists of 13 residues. V lost 4 bases, J lost 1 base, and 9 bases lay in between. Germline values: CDR1 SGHNT, CDR2 YYREEE (reference sequence). The CDR3 loop reads CASSLQGSYEQYF. In DNA form, the CDR3 reads TGTGCCAGCAGCCTGCAGGGATCCTACGAGCAGTACTTC.

This clone was found a few times. The chain is built from TRBV7-9 and TRBJ2-1; 12 bases align to TRBD2. Looked up from germline, CDR1 is SEHNR and CDR2 is FQNEAQ (reference sequence). J lost 10 bases, V lost 5 bases, and 6 bases had no gene match. The CDR3 is 14 amino acids. The CDR3 nucleotides read TGTGCCAGCAGCCTGACTAGCGGGAGTGGCGAGCAGTTCTTC. As protein: CASSLTSGSGEQFF.

The J gene is TRBJ2-7, the V gene TRBV28; 7 nucleotides agree with TRBD1. This CDR3 has 16 amino acids. CDR1 and CDR2 from the germline V gene are MDHEN and SYDVKM. Germline trimming cut 1 base from V and 6 bases from J; bases unmatched to any gene: 12. The CDR3 reads CASSLSPGDSSSEQYF. DNA of the CDR3: TGTGCCAGCAGTTTATCGCCCGGGGACAGTTCTTCCGAGCAGTACTTC.

The J gene is TRBJ2-1, the V gene TRBV5-1, with D possibly TRBD2 on 5 matching bases. CDR3 length: 13 amino acids. CDR1 and CDR2 from the germline V gene are SGHRS and YFSETQ. V shed 4 bases and J shed 7 bases, with 12 bases lying between them. Here the CDR3 DNA reads TGCGCCAGCAGCGTGGTAGCGACGAATGAGCAGTTCTTC. Residues: CASSVVATNEQFF.

This chain connects TRBV5-8 to TRBJ2-1; 9 nucleotides match TRBD2. The CDR3 is 15 residues long. After removal of 0 bases from V and 8 bases from J, the junction contained 6 bases not matched to a gene. In germline, CDR1 is SGHTS, CDR2 YDEGEE. CDR3: CASSLGSGRGDEQFF. As DNA, the CDR3 is TGTGCCAGCAGCTTGGGTAGCGGGAGAGGGGATGAGCAGTTCTTC.

The rearrangement joins TRBV9 to TRBJ2-5, with 10 nucleotides matching TRBD2. Germline V lookup: CDR1 SGDLS, CDR2 YYNGEE. Trimming at V came to 0 bases and at J to 4 bases, leaving 9 bases not matched to a gene. This CDR3 region has 17 residues. Here the CDR3 DNA reads TGTGCCAGCAGCGTAGACCGGACTAGCGGAGGGGTAGAGACCCAGTACTTC. The encoded protein is CASSVDRTSGGVETQYF.

The chain carries TRBV10-3 and TRBJ2-3; TRBD2 is a possible D gene (6 bases). The V gene lost 1 base and the J gene lost 3 bases, with 14 bases spanning the gap. The CDR3 runs 16 residues. Germline assignment: CDR1 ENHRY and CDR2 SYGVKD. The CDR3 DNA is TGTGCCATCAGTGAGTTGGGGGACTCCCGTACAGATACGCAGTATTTT. This translates into CAISELGDSRTDTQYF.

The V and J genes are TRBV14 and TRBJ2-5; 8 bases line up with TRBD2. CDR1 is SGHDN, CDR2 FVKESK, per germline. The CDR3 is 14 residues long. V trimming: 4 bases; J trimming: 5 bases; junction bases outside the gene matches: 6. The CDR3 here is CASSRRGGAETQYF. Written as DNA, the CDR3 is TGTGCCAGCAGCCGTCGGGGGGGAGCGGAGACCCAGTACTTC.

The chain links TRBV3-1 (or the pseudogene TRBV3-2) to TRBJ1-2, with TRBD1 matching over 9 bases. The CDR3 consists of 13 residues. CDR1 is LGHDT and CDR2 is YNNKEL in the germline V gene (reference sequence). The V segment lost 4 bases and the J segment 8 bases; nucleotides outside the gene matches: 5. CDR3 sequence: CASSLGQGDGYTF. CDR3 coding DNA: TGTGCCAGCAGCCTGGGACAGGGTGACGGCTACACCTTC.

V and J are TRBV5-5 and TRBJ1-3; D gene uncertain. Germline loops: CDR1 SGHKS, CDR2 YYEKEE (reference sequence). The CDR3 length is 16 residues. Between the trimmed V and J ends, which lost 4 bases and 0 bases, there was a span of 14 bases. The CDR3, as DNA: TGTGCCAGCAGCCCTAGCCCGGGTTCCTCTGGAAACACCATATATTTT. Translated, it gives CASSPSPGSSGNTIYF. Supplemented by reference TRBV5-5 and TRBJ1-3, the full variable domain reads DAGVTQSPTHLIKTRGQQVTLRCSPISGHKSVSWYQQVLGQGPQFIFQYYEKEERGRGNFPDRFSARQFPNYSSELNVNALLLGDSALYLCASSPSPGSSGNTIYFGEGSWLTVV.

The V and J genes are TRBV6-2 or TRBV6-3 and TRBJ1-4; 9 nucleotides agree with TRBD1. The germline V gene has CDR1 MNHEY and CDR2 SVGEGT. V was pared by 4 bases and J by 8 bases, with 8 bases of the junction left unmatched. CDR3 length: 15 residues. The CDR3 DNA is TGTGCCAGCAGTTGGACAGGGGCGCCGGGCGAAAAACTGTTTTTT. Its translation is CASSWTGAPGEKLFF.

This clone was found once. The chain couples TRBV2 to TRBJ1-5; D uncertain. The germline V gene has CDR1 SNHLY and CDR2 FYNNEI. This CDR3 contains 15 residues. Trimming took off 8 bases at V and 2 bases at J, with 16 bases between the two ends. The CDR3 nucleotides are TGTGCCAGCTTGGCTGAGGGTACCGGCAATCAGCCCCAGCATTTT. Its protein product is CASLAEGTGNQPQHF.

V is TRBV19 and J is TRBJ1-1; no clear D. CDR1 is LNHDA and CDR2 is SQIVND in the germline V gene (reference sequence). The CDR3 spans 13 residues. The V and J ends lost 2 bases and 1 base respectively, with 5 bases between them. CDR3 sequence (DNA): TGTGCCAGTAGTATACGGAGGAACACTGAAGCTTTCTTT. Translation gives CASSIRRNTEAFF.

The chain uses TRBV10-3 and TRBJ2-2, with 7 nucleotides matching TRBD2. Trimming removed 6 bases from V and 6 bases from J; junction bases left unmatched: 10. Germline V CDR1 and CDR2: ENHRY, SYGVKD. The CDR3 runs to 15 residues. CDR3 in amino acids: CAISEGGSFAGELFF. The DNA for the CDR3 is TGTGCCATCAGCGAGGGCGGGAGTTTTGCCGGGGAGCTGTTTTTT.

The rearrangement links TRBV19 to TRBJ2-1; D may be TRBD1 (6 bases). The CDR3 is made up of 15 amino acids. Germline values: CDR1 LNHDA, CDR2 SQIVND (reference sequence). V was clipped by 0 bases and J by 13 bases, with 19 bases between them. The CDR3 protein is CASSIDRPSRDTQFF. The CDR3 DNA reads TGTGCCAGTAGTATAGATAGGCCCAGCCGGGACACCCAGTTCTTC.

This clone was observed many times. The chain combines TRBV15 with TRBJ2-7, with TRBD2 as a possible D gene (5 bases). The germline V gene has CDR1 LNHNV and CDR2 YYDKDF (reference sequence). With 0 bases removed from V and 4 bases from J, the gap between germline ends came to 10 bases. The CDR3 runs 14 residues. The CDR3 reads CATSREAPGYEQYF. In DNA form, the CDR3 reads TGTGCCACCAGCAGAGAAGCGCCGGGGTACGAGCAGTACTTC.

The V gene is TRBV2, the J gene TRBJ1-2; TRBD1 might be the D (6 bases). Germline V gene data show CDR1 as SNHLY and CDR2 as FYNNEI. The CDR3 length is 17 residues. Trimming removed 4 bases at V and 2 bases at J, with 20 bases between. The CDR3 DNA sequence: TGTGCCAGCAGTGCTTCCCCCTGGGACACCCGAAACTATGGCTACACCTTC. Protein: CASSASPWDTRNYGYTF.

The rearrangement uses TRBV12-3 or TRBV12-4 and TRBJ1-1; D gene ambiguous. Trimming pared 6 bases from V and 1 base from J, leaving 9 bases between. The CDR3 is made up of 13 amino acids. CDR3 protein: CASRPSQNTEAFF. CDR3 sequence (DNA): TGTGCCAGCAGACCAAGCCAGAACACTGAAGCTTTCTTT.

This sequence joins TRBV5-6 and TRBJ1-2; a possible D gene is TRBD1 (5 bases). Trimming removed 1 base at V and 2 bases at J, with 12 bases between. CDR1 is SGHDT and CDR2 is YYEEEE in the germline V gene. The CDR3 runs to 15 residues. CDR3 sequence: CASSLWHAGNYGYTF. The CDR3 DNA is TGTGCCAGCAGCTTGTGGCATGCAGGGAACTATGGCTACACCTTC.

The chain has TRBV19 and TRBJ1-2; D remains unclear. The length of the CDR3 is 12 residues. The V gene's germline CDR1 is LNHDA and CDR2 SQIVND (reference sequence). V was clipped by 5 bases and J by 2 bases, with 6 bases between them. CDR3 sequence reads: CASSSGNYGYTF. The CDR3 DNA reads as TGTGCCAGTAGTTCCGGGAACTATGGCTACACCTTC.

The CDR3: CASSPPGAPGEQYF. The CDR3 DNA reads TGTGCCAGCTCACCCCCAGGGGCCCCGGGGGAGCAGTACTTC. V and J are TRBV18 and TRBJ2-7, with D tentatively TRBD1 (6 bases). CDR3 size: 14 residues. Trimming removed 3 bases at V and 7 bases at J, with 16 bases between. CDR1 and CDR2 from the germline V gene are KGHSH and LQKENI.

The gene calls are TRBV2 and TRBJ2-2; 8 bases agree with TRBD2. The CDR3 length is 16 residues. The germline V gene has CDR1 SNHLY and CDR2 FYNNEI. The junction had 6 bases not matched to a gene; V was cut back by 2 bases and J by 4 bases. CDR3: CASSETSGRATGELFF. For the CDR3, the DNA is TGTGCCAGCAGTGAAACCAGCGGGAGAGCCACCGGGGAGCTGTTTTTT.